This T cell receptor beta chain was observed in a study of blood T cells in healthy people across ages. Study observations and caveats: Per million T cells, the diversity of TCR beta decreased roughly linearly as age advanced.

Through a sample-barcoded 5' primer and a J-beta primer mix, a second PCR was run for roughly 7 to 12 cycles. TCRdb recomputed calls from the 5' RACE reads with MiXCR, one row per CDR3 protein. The repertoire holds approximately 800,000 distinct CDR3 sequences, around 24% seen once, with less than 3.5% in the top ten. This clonotype was counted at least ten times. Its antigen remains unidentified. CDR1 and CDR2 from the germline V gene are MNHEY and SVGAGI. The CDR3 sequence is 15 residues long. V lost 5 bases and J lost 6, with 16 bases in between. These data were likewise used in another study, on T cells of mothers and their children. That work states: Samples were obtained from a few healthy Caucasian mothers and their six children. For related and unrelated pairs alike, thymic selection shapes TCR recombination output similarly. Slightly, though not significantly, more overlap was seen in related than in unrelated mother-child pairs.

The V and J genes are TRBV6-5 and TRBJ1-4; perhaps TRBD1 as D (6 bases). This clonotype was sampled from a boy aged 5-17 years in good health. The sequenced sample consisted of blood. This chain's CDR3 is CASSTYREGDEKLFF. DNA for the CDR3: TGTGCCAGCAGTACATACAGGGAAGGGGATGAAAAACTGTTTTTT.